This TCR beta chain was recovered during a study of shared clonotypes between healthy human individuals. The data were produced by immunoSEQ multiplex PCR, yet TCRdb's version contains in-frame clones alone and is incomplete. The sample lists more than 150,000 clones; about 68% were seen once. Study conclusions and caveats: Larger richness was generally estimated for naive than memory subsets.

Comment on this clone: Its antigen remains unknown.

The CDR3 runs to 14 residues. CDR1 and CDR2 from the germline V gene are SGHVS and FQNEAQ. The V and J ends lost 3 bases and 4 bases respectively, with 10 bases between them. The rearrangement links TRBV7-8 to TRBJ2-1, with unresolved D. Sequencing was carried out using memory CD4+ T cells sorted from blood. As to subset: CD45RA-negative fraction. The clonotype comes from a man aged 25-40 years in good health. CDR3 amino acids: CASSFDRTYNEQFF. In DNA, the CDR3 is TGTGCCAGCAGCTTCGACCGTACGTACAATGAGCAGTTCTTC.